This T cell receptor beta chain was sequenced during a study of memory CD8 T cells in hepatitis C reinfection. About the research overall: A positive HCV RNA test after two negatives ≥60 days apart defined reinfection.

TCRdb's copy holds only in-frame clones and misses some; the assay was immunoSEQ multiplex PCR. The profile shows 40,000 to 45,000 clones, 88% of them singletons. The CDR3 has 15 residues. After removal of 4 bases from V and 2 bases from J, the junction contained 6 bases not matched to a gene. Germline-derived CDR1 and CDR2 are SGHRS and YFSETQ. Regarding time point: peak reinfection, 3 to 8 weeks after reinfection detection. The sorted cells went straight to TCR sequencing with no prior in vitro expansion. The Montreal HEPCO cohort supplied donors who inject drugs. At all three reinfection time points, viable CD3+ CD8+ CD45RO- cells from two donors served as controls. For this clone: Its specificity is unknown.

Study-wide results and limits: Only five donors prevented definitive conclusions about public clonotypes.

The source material was naive CD8+ T cells sorted from blood. The chain recombines TRBV5-1 with TRBJ2-1, with 7 bases identical to TRBD1. The TCR sequence derives from a man aged 18 to 30 with hepatitis C virus infection. In DNA, the CDR3 is TGCGCCAGCAGCCAGGGGGTCCTTACCTACAATGAGCAGTTCTTC. It codes for CASSQGVLTYNEQFF.